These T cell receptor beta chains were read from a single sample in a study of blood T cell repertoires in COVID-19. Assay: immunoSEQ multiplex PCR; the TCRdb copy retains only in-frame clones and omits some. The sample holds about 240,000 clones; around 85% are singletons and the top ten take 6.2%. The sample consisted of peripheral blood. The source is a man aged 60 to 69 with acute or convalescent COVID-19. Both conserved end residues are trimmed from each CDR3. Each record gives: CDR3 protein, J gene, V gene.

cdr3_aa: ASSLLGTRGLAGDTGELF; j_call: TRBJ2-2; v_call: TRBV5-1
cdr3_aa: ASSFGLQAGQETQY; j_call: TRBJ2-5; v_call: TRBV5-1
cdr3_aa: ASSERGPRIGGELF; j_call: TRBJ2-2; v_call: TRBV6-1
cdr3_aa: ASSVTGSEAF; j_call: TRBJ1-1; v_call: TRBV7-8
cdr3_aa: ASSLGGRGRYEQY; j_call: TRBJ2-7; v_call: TRBV7-2
cdr3_aa: ASSAGQGLTGYT; j_call: TRBJ1-2; v_call: TRBV7-8
cdr3_aa: ASSPGTGWEDTGELF; j_call: TRBJ2-2; v_call: TRBV19
cdr3_aa: AISPIGGNYGYT; j_call: TRBJ1-2; v_call: TRBV10-3
cdr3_aa: ASSQASGGLETQY; j_call: TRBJ2-5; v_call: TRBV3-1/TRBV3-2
cdr3_aa: ASSPVTSGDADTQY; j_call: TRBJ2-3; v_call: TRBV5-1